This T cell receptor beta chain was sequenced during a study of blood T cell repertoires in COVID-19. Turning to the study itself: The origin of the acute and convalescent COVID-19 samples was the United States, Italy and Spain. The cDNA or gDNA used as material had been derived from T cells, B-cell-depleted T cells, or PBMCs.

With 3 bases clipped from V and 5 bases from J, the junction kept 1 base outside the gene matches. The CDR3 contains 13 residues. Germline-derived CDR1 and CDR2 are KGHSH and LQKENI. Authors' data handling: Amplification with reference gene primers provided the estimates of nucleated cell counts. Profiled with immunoSEQ multiplex PCR; TCRdb holds only in-frame clones, not every one. V, J and clone size reflect that table, while D and trimming were determined from the DNA. The profile shows some 41,000 clones, roughly 90% of them singletons. The receptor comes from a human donor in a cohort sampled during active COVID-19. This chain links TRBV18 with TRBJ2-7, with TRBD1 identical over 10 bases. The sample was peripheral blood. DNA for the CDR3: TGTGCCAGCTCACCTGGACAGGGGGACGAGCAGTACTTC. As protein: CASSPGQGDEQYF.